Below, one T cell receptor beta chain is given with its context. Its specificity is not known. This entry belongs to a study of T and B cells in COVID-19 patients. Study overall: Peripheral blood came from COVID-19 patients with active infection or after recovery. Study-level findings and limits: Sorted SARS-CoV-2-responsive or tetramer+ T cells and CD4+, regulatory and CD8+ subsets were not yet sequenced. At recovery TRB diversity and richness exceeded healthy donors, after highly clonal active COVID-19 repertoires. Patients with COVID-19 reportedly showed strongly skewed T cell receptor beta variable and joining gene usage.

Blood genomic DNA input for TRB amplification was 250-500 ng. TRB rearrangements were amplified by multiplex PCR with BIOMED2 TRB-A/B primers. TCRdb itself ran the multiplex PCR reads through MiXCR, one entry per CDR3 protein. The profile covers more than 15,000 distinct CDR3 sequences, with 25% to 35% appearing a single time and 3.5% to 4.5% taken by the ten largest. The sample taken for sequencing was blood. The clonotype comes from a human donor who had recovered from COVID-19.

CDR3 region: CASSSPGQGAYEQYF. The DNA for the CDR3 is TGTGCCAGCAGTTCTCCCGGACAGGGGGCCTACGAGCAGTACTTC. The chain combines TRBV28 with TRBJ2-7, with 10 bases identical to TRBD1. CDR1 is MDHEN and CDR2 is SYDVKM in the germline V gene. Germline trimming cut 4 bases from V and 2 bases from J; bases unmatched to any gene: 5. There are 15 residues in the CDR3. The entire variable domain, with the rest obtained from reference TRBV28 and TRBJ2-7, is as follows: DVKVTQSSRYLVKRTGEKVFLECVQDMDHENMFWYRQDPGLGLRLIYFSYDVKMKEKGDIPEGYSVSREKKERFSLILESASTNQTSMYLCASSSPGQGAYEQYFGPGTRLTVT.